The clone carrying this T cell receptor (beta chain) showed up many times. Its cognate antigen is unknown. At one end the junction does not follow the germline gene, possibly because of a read error. CDR3 size: 15 residues. Germline assignment: CDR1 MGHRA and CDR2 YSYEKL. Around 10 ml of fresh blood yielded the PBMCs by density gradient. The sample originates from a study of Graves' ophthalmopathy and Graves' hyperthyroidism. The overall study: Investigators collected peripheral blood at initial diagnosis, before any treatment was given.

Points from the study as a whole: Researchers report that a 13-signature model separated ophthalmopathy from stable hyperthyroidism, posting about 91% sensitivity and 65% to 82% specificity. Detection in blood was also observed for most expanded thyroid clonotypes above 0.001 frequency.

The TCR beta CDR3 regions underwent amplification from RNA transcripts. HTBI primers were employed in first-round RT-PCR, then a second-round multiplex PCR followed. TCRdb analysed the multiplex PCR reads with MiXCR anew, one entry per CDR3 protein. Of a few hundred thousand distinct CDR3 sequences in the sample, roughly 17% were seen once. V is TRBV4-1 and J is TRBJ1-2; 9 nucleotides agree with TRBD1. This receptor was identified in an adult man with Graves' ophthalmopathy. The sequencing input was peripheral blood. CDR3 coding DNA: TGCGCCAGCAACCAAATACAGGGGGCAGGGTATGGCTACACCTTC. As protein: CASNQIQGAGYGYTF.